A single sample gave rise to the 9 T cell receptor beta chains below, sequenced in a study of blood T cell repertoires in COVID-19. The repertoire was sequenced with immunoSEQ multiplex PCR; TCRdb's copy has only in-frame clones and lacks some. The sample consists of around 100,000 clones, 87% of them appearing once. Material: peripheral blood. These receptors were taken from a man aged 50 to 59 with active COVID-19.

The CDR3 sequence is CASGGGGTEAFF. DNA for the CDR3: TGCGCCAGCGGCGGGGGGGGCACTGAAGCTTTCTTT. V is TRBV5-1 and J is TRBJ1-1, with a weak D call TRBD1 (5 bases). The CDR3 spans 12 residues. Germline-derived CDR1 and CDR2 are SGHRS and YFSETQ. The V end was cut by 7 bases, the J end by 4 bases, with 11 bases between.

The chain employs TRBV19 and TRBJ2-3; 10 bases align to TRBD2. The CDR3 runs 17 residues. The V segment lost 7 bases and the J segment 2 bases; nucleotides outside the gene matches: 12. The germline CDR1 and CDR2 sequences are LNHDA and SQIVND (reference sequence). The CDR3 bases are TGTGCCAGTACCCCCGGTCGGACTAGCGGATACACAGATACGCAGTATTTT. Protein: CASTPGRTSGYTDTQYF.

This clone appeared a few times. The chain has TRBV4-1 and TRBJ1-1; no clear D gene. V dropped 4 bases and J dropped 5 bases, with 14 bases sitting between them. Germline V gene sequence: CDR1 MGHRA, CDR2 YSYEKL. The CDR3 runs 14 residues. Here the CDR3 DNA reads TGCGCCAGCAGCCCGTCCCCAGAGAGGACTGAAGCTTTCTTT. Its protein is CASSPSPERTEAFF.

The chain carries TRBV7-2 and TRBJ2-7; D might be TRBD1 (6 bases). The CDR3 is made up of 17 amino acids. Germline CDR1 is SGHTA and CDR2 is FQGNSA. Deletions cut 5 bases from V and 1 base from J, with 21 bases between. CDR3 nucleotide sequence: TGTGCCAGCAGCGCAAGTCGAGTCTGGGACATTTCCTACGAGCAGTACTTC. As protein: CASSASRVWDISYEQYF.

The chain combines TRBV12-5 with TRBJ2-7; weak D call: TRBD1 (5 bases). The CDR3 runs 17 residues. Trimming stripped 2 bases from V and 0 bases from J, with 17 bases between. Per the germline V gene, CDR1 is LGHNT and CDR2 is FRNRAP. The CDR3 region has the DNA TGTGCTAGTGGTTTGTGGCAGGGCACCTTCTCCTCCTACGAGCAGTACTTC. Translating gives CASGLWQGTFSSYEQYF.

The chain has TRBV2 and TRBJ2-3; TRBD2 aligns across 8 bases. The CDR3 is made up of 13 amino acids. Trimming removed 6 bases from V and 3 bases from J; junction bases left unmatched: 2. The germline CDR1 and CDR2 sequences are SNHLY and FYNNEI. Written as DNA, the CDR3 is TGTGCCAGCAGCGGGGGGGCGACAGATACGCAGTATTTT. Translating it yields CASSGGATDTQYF.

The rearrangement links TRBV19 to TRBJ2-1; 9 positions agree with TRBD2. This CDR3 contains 16 residues. Per the germline V gene, CDR1 is LNHDA and CDR2 is SQIVND (reference sequence). The trim removed 4 bases at V and 5 bases at J, leaving 9 bases unmatched. The CDR3 DNA follows: TGTGCCAGTAGTAGATCTGCGGGGGGGCACGACAATGAGCAGTTCTTC. Protein sequence: CASSRSAGGHDNEQFF.

V and J are TRBV10-2 and TRBJ2-1; 15 bases line up with TRBD2. The CDR3 has 15 amino acids. V shed 5 bases and J 15 bases; nucleotides not matched to a gene: 11. Germline V lookup: CDR1 WSHSY, CDR2 SAAADI. CDR3 region: CASSYGLAGGSPGFF. The CDR3, as DNA: TGCGCCAGCAGTTACGGACTAGCGGGGGGGTCCCCTGGGTTCTTC.

J is TRBJ2-6 and V is TRBV4-3, with D tentatively TRBD1 (5 bases). The CDR3 is 18 amino acids. V dropped 4 bases and J dropped 0 bases, with 16 bases sitting between them. Looked up from germline, CDR1 is LGHNA and CDR2 is YSLEER. CDR3 region: CASSLQLIGASGANVLTF. The CDR3 coding sequence is TGCGCCAGCAGCCTCCAGCTGATTGGGGCCTCTGGGGCCAACGTCCTGACTTTC.